These 27 T cell receptor beta chains originate from one sample sequenced in a study of blood T cell repertoires in COVID-19. Profiled with immunoSEQ multiplex PCR; TCRdb holds only in-frame clones, not every one. The data contain about 67,000 clones, around 87% of them singletons. Source material: peripheral blood. All receptors derive from a man aged 50 to 60 with active COVID-19.

The V call is TRBV11-2, the J call TRBJ1-2, with 8 positions matching TRBD1. Germline V lookup: CDR1 SGHAT, CDR2 FQNNGV. V dropped 5 bases and J dropped 4; count of bases not matched to a gene: 3. The CDR3 sequence is 13 residues long. CDR3 region: CASSLGQGYGYTF. As DNA, the CDR3 is TGTGCCAGCAGCCTCGGACAGGGCTATGGCTACACCTTC.

V is TRBV5-1 and J is TRBJ2-5; TRBD1 is a possible D gene (7 bases). CDR1 is SGHRS and CDR2 is YFSETQ in the germline V gene. This CDR3 has 15 amino acids. Trimming shortened V by 7 bases and J by 5 bases, and 21 bases separated the two germline ends. The CDR3 loop is CASGNRDSREETQYF. The CDR3 region has the DNA TGCGCCAGCGGCAACCGGGACAGCCGGGAGGAGACCCAGTACTTC. The full variable domain, in which reference TRBV5-1 and TRBJ2-5 provide the parts outside the CDR3, is KAGVTQTPRYLIKTRGQQVTLSCSPISGHRSVSWYQQTPGQGLQFLFEYFSETQRNKGNFPGRFSGRQFSNSRSEMNVSTLELGDSALYLCASGNRDSREETQYFGPGTRLLVL.

This chain joins TRBV28 and TRBJ2-1; 9 bases map to TRBD2. Germline CDR1 and CDR2: MDHEN and SYDVKM. V gave up 3 bases and J gave up 9 bases; unmatched junction bases: 3. CDR3 length: 13 amino acids. CDR3 sequence (DNA): TGTGCCAGCAGTTTTAGCGGGAGTGGTGAGCAGTTCTTC. Amino acid sequence: CASSFSGSGEQFF.

The chain joins TRBV6-5 to TRBJ1-2; TRBD1 agrees at 7 bases. This CDR3 region has 15 residues. Looked up from germline, CDR1 is MNHEY and CDR2 is SVGAGI. J was trimmed by 1 base and V by 6 bases; bases with no gene match: 8. The CDR3 DNA follows: TGTGCCAGCAGCCGGGACAGTGCTGTTAACTATGGCTACACCTTC. Protein product: CASSRDSAVNYGYTF.

The chain links TRBV9 to TRBJ2-5, with D possibly TRBD2 on 6 matching bases. The length of the CDR3 is 15 residues. Germline V gene data show CDR1 as SGDLS and CDR2 as YYNGEE. V lost 2 bases and J 0 bases, leaving 11 bases between the germline ends. The CDR3 sequence is CASSVMGGNQETQYF. CDR3 coding DNA: TGTGCCAGCAGCGTGATGGGGGGAAACCAAGAGACCCAGTACTTC.

V gene TRBV7-8 combines with J gene TRBJ2-5; D is undetermined. Germline loops: CDR1 SGHVS, CDR2 FQNEAQ. This CDR3 has 11 residues. The germline V and J ends were trimmed by 5 bases and 4 bases, with 5 bases remaining between them. The CDR3 loop reads CASSQRETQYF. The DNA of the CDR3 is TGTGCCAGCAGCCAGAGAGAGACCCAGTACTTC. The full variable domain, in which reference TRBV7-8 and TRBJ2-5 provide the parts outside the CDR3, is GAGVSQSPRYKVAKRGQDVALRCDPISGHVSLFWYQQALGQGPEFLTYFQNEAQLDKSGLPSDRFFAERPEGSVSTLKIQRTQQEDSAVYLCASSQRETQYFGPGTRLLVL.

The chain recombines TRBV4-3 with TRBJ1-5; D perhaps matches TRBD1 (6 bases). The CDR3 covers 18 residues. With 0 bases removed from V and 0 bases from J, the gap between germline ends came to 15 bases. Germline V gene sequence: CDR1 LGHNA, CDR2 YSLEER. CDR3 amino acids: CASSQDLPGAYSNQPQHF. DNA for the CDR3: TGCGCCAGCAGCCAAGATCTCCCAGGGGCTTATAGCAATCAGCCCCAGCATTTT.

The gene calls are TRBV6-5 and TRBJ2-4; 9 bases agree with TRBD1. This CDR3 is built from 13 residues. The germline CDR1 and CDR2 sequences are MNHEY and SVGAGI. V shed 8 bases and J 6 bases; nucleotides not matched to a gene: 5. The CDR3 region has the DNA TGTGCCAGCGACAGGGGGTCGGGAAACATTCAGTACTTC. This encodes CASDRGSGNIQYF.

This rearrangement joins TRBV28 to TRBJ2-7, with D uncertain. In germline, CDR1 is MDHEN, CDR2 SYDVKM. The CDR3 is 14 amino acids. V was pared by 8 bases and J by 2 bases, with 16 bases between. CDR3 sequence: CASALPDNPYEQYF. In nucleotides, the CDR3 is TGTGCCAGCGCTCTTCCCGACAACCCCTACGAGCAGTACTTC.

V usage is TRBV7-9 and J usage is TRBJ2-7; TRBD1 agrees at 10 bases. The length of the CDR3 is 18 residues. Per the germline V gene, CDR1 is SEHNR and CDR2 is FQNEAQ (reference sequence). Trimming at V came to 1 base and at J to 0 bases, leaving 9 bases not matched to a gene. The CDR3 spells CASSLGGGQGTSSYEQYF. CDR3 coding DNA: TGTGCCAGCAGCTTAGGCGGGGGACAGGGGACAAGCTCCTACGAGCAGTACTTC. Filled out from reference TRBV7-9 and TRBJ2-7, the complete variable domain reads DTGVSQNPRHKITKRGQNVTFRCDPISEHNRLYWYRQTLGQGPEFLTYFQNEAQLEKSRLLSDRFSAERPKGSFSTLEIQRTEQGDSAMYLCASSLGGGQGTSSYEQYFGPGTRLTVT.

This chain connects TRBV20-1 to TRBJ2-3, with D uncertain. This CDR3 has 9 residues. The ends were cut back, 3 bases at V and 10 bases at J, with 5 bases in the middle. CDR1 DFQATT and CDR2 SNEGSKA come from the germline V gene (reference sequence). CDR3 bases: TGCAGTGCTAGTCTCGCGCAGTATTTT. It encodes CSASLAQYF.

The chain recombines TRBV4-2 with TRBJ1-6; tentative D call: TRBD1 (6 bases). CDR3 length: 14 residues. Germline CDR1 and CDR2: LGHNA and YNFKEQ. V shed 3 bases and J shed 9 bases, with 12 bases lying between them. The CDR3 nucleotides read TGTGCCAGCAGCCAGGACAGTCTTCTTTCACCCCTCCACTTT. Protein product: CASSQDSLLSPLHF.

The J gene is TRBJ2-5, the V gene TRBV9, with D possibly being TRBD1 (5 bases). V was shortened by 4 bases and J by 5 bases, with 15 bases between the two germline ends. The CDR3 contains 14 residues. Germline V gives CDR1 SGDLS, CDR2 YYNGEE. The CDR3 region has the DNA TGTGCCAGCAGCCCCCAGGGAAATGGGGAGACCCAGTACTTC. Translation: CASSPQGNGETQYF.

This chain joins TRBV6-5 and TRBJ1-6; TRBD1 might be the D (5 bases). This CDR3 contains 15 residues. Per the germline V gene, CDR1 is MNHEY and CDR2 is SVGAGI. Deletions cut 4 bases from V and 14 bases from J, with 21 bases between. In DNA form, the CDR3 reads TGTGCCAGCAGTTCCTCAGACGGGGGGGGTTTGTCCCTCCACTTT. This encodes CASSSSDGGGLSLHF.

This clone occurred a few times. This chain connects TRBV2 to TRBJ1-6; D ambiguous. The germline V gene encodes CDR1 SNHLY and CDR2 FYNNEI. This CDR3 spans 15 amino acids. Trimming shortened V by 3 bases and J by 2 bases, and 8 bases separated the two germline ends. The CDR3 nucleotides are TGTGCCAGCAGTGAGGCAAACCCCTATAATTCACCCCTCCACTTT. This encodes CASSEANPYNSPLHF. The full variable domain, completed using reference TRBV2 and TRBJ1-6, is EPEVTQTPSHQVTQMGQEVILRCVPISNHLYFYWYRQILGQKVEFLVSFYNNEISEKSEIFDDQFSVERPDGSNFTLKIRSTKLEDSAMYFCASSEANPYNSPLHFGNGTRLTVT.

The chain is built from TRBV7-9 and TRBJ2-5, with a weak D call TRBD2 (5 bases). Germline V gene sequence: CDR1 SEHNR, CDR2 FQNEAQ (reference sequence). V shed 1 base and J shed 5 bases, with 26 bases lying between them. This CDR3 spans 19 amino acids. CDR3 region: CASSLGQAYVSGSLETQYF. CDR3 bases: TGTGCCAGCAGCTTAGGGCAGGCTTATGTTTCGGGAAGTTTGGAGACCCAGTACTTC.

V is TRBV2 and J is TRBJ1-2; TRBD1 is a possible D gene (5 bases). The V end was cut by 2 bases, the J end by 5 bases, with 12 bases between. Germline assignment: CDR1 SNHLY and CDR2 FYNNEI. The CDR3 spans 14 residues. The CDR3 sequence: CASSERQLTYGYTF. The CDR3 nucleotides are TGTGCCAGCAGTGAAAGACAGCTTACTTATGGCTACACCTTC.

This chain uses TRBV6-2 or TRBV6-3 with TRBJ2-7; 10 bases are shared with TRBD2. V trimming: 6 bases; J trimming: 4 bases; junction bases outside the gene matches: 6. Germline values: CDR1 MNHEY, CDR2 SVGEGT. CDR3 length: 14 amino acids. The CDR3, as DNA: TGTGCCAGCAGCACCGGGACTAGCGTTTACGAGCAGTACTTC. It encodes CASSTGTSVYEQYF.

The chain carries TRBV9 and TRBJ2-5, with TRBD1 matching over 8 bases. The CDR3 totals 18 residues. Trimming cost V 3 bases and J 1 base; bases outside gene matches: 14. The germline CDR1 and CDR2 sequences are SGDLS and YYNGEE. CDR3 nucleotide sequence: TGTGCCAGCAGCGCGGGATCGACAGGGGACTCATTCCAAGAGACCCAGTACTTC. It is translated as CASSAGSTGDSFQETQYF.

This clone appeared a single time. V usage is TRBV5-8 and J usage is TRBJ1-2, with 7 positions matching TRBD1. The CDR3 extends over 14 amino acids. V shed 2 bases and J 1 base; nucleotides not matched to a gene: 2. Germline loops: CDR1 SGHTS, CDR2 YDEGEE. The CDR3 here is CASSLPGGNYGYTF. In nucleotides, the CDR3 is TGTGCCAGCAGCTTACCAGGGGGTAACTATGGCTACACCTTC. The full variable domain, with the rest looked up from reference TRBV5-8 and TRBJ1-2, is EAGVTQSPTHLIKTRGQQATLRCSPISGHTSVYWYQQALGLGLQFLLWYDEGEERNRGNFPPRFSGRQFPNYSSELNVNALELEDSALYLCASSLPGGNYGYTFGSGTRLTVV.

The V and J genes are TRBV6-5 and TRBJ2-1; 8 nucleotides agree with TRBD2. This CDR3 contains 14 residues. Unmatched junction bases numbered 10, after V lost 7 bases and J lost 8 bases. Germline CDR1 reads MNHEY; CDR2 reads SVGAGI. The CDR3 reads CASTLREGQDEQFF. CDR3 nucleotide sequence: TGTGCCAGCACCCTACGGGAGGGCCAGGATGAGCAGTTCTTC.

The chain couples TRBV13 to TRBJ1-2; 9 nucleotides agree with TRBD1. J gave up 7 bases and V 7 bases, and 7 bases lay outside the gene matches. Germline V gives CDR1 PRHDT, CDR2 FYEKMQ (reference sequence). There are 13 residues in the CDR3. The CDR3: CASIRTGESGYTF. CDR3 in DNA: TGTGCCAGCATCCGGACAGGGGAGAGTGGCTACACCTTC.

This clone was seen only a few times. J is TRBJ1-3 and V is TRBV4-3; no firm D call. The CDR3 has 18 residues. Trimming took 0 bases from V and 1 from J, leaving 16 bases between them. Germline V gene data show CDR1 as LGHNA and CDR2 as YSLEER. The CDR3: CASSQEAPVVKSGNTIYF. The CDR3 region has the DNA TGCGCCAGCAGCCAAGAGGCCCCCGTGGTGAAATCTGGAAACACCATATATTTT.

V usage is TRBV2 and J usage is TRBJ1-5; 7 positions match TRBD1. The CDR3 sequence is 18 residues long. Germline CDR1 SNHLY, CDR2 FYNNEI. Trimming cost V 1 base and J 0 bases; bases outside gene matches: 9. The DNA of the CDR3 is TGTGCCAGCAGTGAAGTTAAGCAGGGGGGAAATAGCAATCAGCCCCAGCATTTT. It yields the protein CASSEVKQGGNSNQPQHF.

The CDR3 reads CASSPITGSSYNEQFF. DNA for the CDR3: TGTGCCAGCAGCCCAATTACAGGGAGCTCCTACAATGAGCAGTTCTTC. The chain is built from TRBV7-2 and TRBJ2-1, with D possibly matching TRBD1 (6 bases). This CDR3 region has 16 residues. With 5 bases removed from V and 0 bases from J, the gap between germline ends came to 14 bases. Germline CDR1 and CDR2: SGHTA and FQGNSA.

The CDR3: CASSLGQSRDTQYF. CDR3 nucleotides: TGTGCCAGCAGCTTAGGTCAAAGCCGGGATACGCAGTATTTT. V gene TRBV7-9 combines with J gene TRBJ2-3; no firm D call. Trimming removed 1 base at V and 6 bases at J, with 11 bases between. Per germline, CDR1 SEHNR and CDR2 FQNEAQ (reference sequence). The CDR3 runs 14 residues.

The chain combines TRBV7-8 with TRBJ2-7; 7 bases are a match to TRBD2. V shed 6 bases and J 0 bases; nucleotides not matched to a gene: 8. The CDR3 runs 15 residues. CDR1 and CDR2 from the germline V gene are SGHVS and FQNEAQ. CDR3 bases: TGTGCCAGCAGTTATAGCGGGCGCCCCTCCTACGAGCAGTACTTC. Its translation is CASSYSGRPSYEQYF. Full variable domain (remainder filled in from reference TRBV7-8 and TRBJ2-7): GAGVSQSPRYKVAKRGQDVALRCDPISGHVSLFWYQQALGQGPEFLTYFQNEAQLDKSGLPSDRFFAERPEGSVSTLKIQRTQQEDSAVYLCASSYSGRPSYEQYFGPGTRLTVT.